Listed below are T cell receptor beta chains from one sample, sequenced in a study of cytomegalovirus exposure and HLA in healthy donors. This table comes from immunoSEQ multiplex PCR, and its TCRdb copy is limited to in-frame clones, with some not included. The sample yields 100,000 to 150,000 clones, around 66% seen once. Specimen: PBMCs. The receptors shown here come from a woman in her forties in good health and CMV-seropositive. Both conserved end residues are part of each CDR3. A D gene is named only where the DNA matches it firmly. Size values are once, few and many counts, or a class for expanded clones, and some rows have none.

clone_size j_call d_call v_call cdr3_aa cdr3_nt
once TRBJ1-1 - TRBV19 CASSIGTLGTAFF TGTGCCAGTAGTATTGGGACTTTGGGGACAGCTTTCTTT
many TRBJ1-2 TRBD1 TRBV28 CASSTGALYGYTF TGTGCCAGCAGTACAGGGGCCTTATATGGCTACACCTTC
- TRBJ1-1 - TRBV28 CASIHPGTEAFF TGTGCCAGCATTCACCCCGGGACTGAAGCTTTCTTT
- TRBJ2-1 TRBD2 TRBV6-5 CASSSTTGGTQFF TGTGCCAGCAGTTCCACGACGGGGGGGACGCAGTTCTTC
once TRBJ1-6 - TRBV7-9 CASSSPGSPLHF TGTGCCAGCAGCTCCCCAGGCTCACCCCTCCACTTT
- TRBJ2-3 TRBD1 TRBV9 CASSVGTGSSTDTQYF TGTGCCAGCAGCGTAGGGACAGGGTCTAGCACAGATACGCAGTATTTT
- TRBJ1-2 - TRBV19 CASSTAPGYGYTF TGTGCCAGTAGTACGGCTCCGGGCTATGGCTACACCTTC
- TRBJ2-3 - TRBV19 CASSGPPDTQYF TGTGCCAGTAGTGGCCCACCAGATACGCAGTATTTT
once TRBJ2-3 TRBD2 TRBV5-4 CASSLAGLAVGGTDTQYF TGTGCCAGCAGCTTGGCGGGACTAGCGGTTGGGGGCACAGATACGCAGTATTTT
- TRBJ2-5 - TRBV6-6 CASSVPGGKTQYF TGTGCCAGCAGCGTCCCAGGGGGGAAGACCCAGTACTTC
- TRBJ1-4 - TRBV6-5 CASSYDVGRNEKLFF TGTGCCAGCAGTTACGATGTTGGGAGGAATGAAAAACTGTTTTTT
few TRBJ1-4 TRBD1 TRBV14 CASSQTLGTVEKLFF TGTGCCAGCAGCCAAACCCTCGGGACAGTTGAAAAACTGTTTTTT
- TRBJ1-1 - TRBV5-1 CASAREPEAEAFF TGCGCCAGTGCGAGGGAACCCGAGGCTGAAGCTTTCTTT
- TRBJ2-7 - TRBV28 CASSFGAGLTYEQYF TGTGCCAGCAGTTTTGGGGCAGGGCTGACCTACGAGCAGTACTTC
- TRBJ1-1 TRBD1 TRBV5-1 CASSLAGQGSEAFF TGCGCCAGCAGCTTGGCCGGACAGGGCTCTGAAGCTTTCTTT
- TRBJ2-7 TRBD1 TRBV2 CASSGGQGAYEQYF TGTGCCAGCAGTGGGGGACAGGGGGCCTACGAGCAGTACTTC
- TRBJ1-6 TRBD1 TRBV7-9 CASSFDRGNSPLHF TGTGCCAGCAGCTTCGACAGGGGAAATTCACCCCTCCACTTT